These T cell receptor beta chains were read from a single sample in a study of T-cell memory formation after mild COVID-19. TCRdb reprocessed the 5' RACE reads via MiXCR and lists one record per CDR3 protein. The data show 50,000 to 70,000 distinct CDR3 sequences, with 9% to 15% seen just once and around 23% held by the top ten. The sequenced material came from PBMCs or a T cell subset sorted from them (not recorded which). Source of these receptors: a man between 18 and 35 years old who had mild COVID-19 (a few samples of this study predate the infection). Cell type and time point are not known. The CDR3 runs from the conserved cysteine through the conserved F or W. The D gene is left open where the match is weak. Clone size is shown for a subset of rows, as once, few, many or a class of expanded clone.

cdr3_length d_call clone_size j_call v_call cdr3_aa cdr3_nt
15 - - TRBJ1-3 TRBV6-5 CASSYSPASGNTIYF TGTGCCAGCAGTTACTCTCCGGCATCTGGAAACACCATATATTTT
11 - few TRBJ2-2 TRBV3-1 CAALGPGELFF TGTGCCGCCCTCGGTCCCGGGGAGCTGTTTTTT
13 - many TRBJ2-1 TRBV7-9 CASSFGTYNEQFF TGTGCCAGCAGCTTTGGTACCTACAATGAGCAGTTCTTC
15 - - TRBJ2-5 TRBV5-1 CASSLGAREGETQYF TGCGCCAGCAGCTTGGGGGCGAGAGAAGGAGAGACCCAGTACTTC
13 - - TRBJ1-2 TRBV5-1 CASTWGPSIGYTF TGCGCCAGCACCTGGGGTCCGAGCATCGGCTACACCTTC
14 - - TRBJ1-1 TRBV11-2 CASSLDFAGTEAFF TGTGCCAGCAGCCTAGATTTTGCCGGCACTGAAGCTTTCTTT
13 - many TRBJ1-5 TRBV4-3 CASSASSGQPQHF TGCGCCAGCAGTGCCAGTTCTGGTCAGCCCCAGCATTTT
16 - few TRBJ2-2 TRBV18 CASSPQALANTGELFF TGTGCCAGCTCACCACAAGCCCTCGCGAACACCGGGGAGCTGTTTTTT
16 TRBD2 few TRBJ2-3 TRBV5-4 CASSLSGGALRDTQYF TGTGCCAGCAGCCTTAGCGGGGGGGCATTGAGAGATACGCAGTATTTT
16 TRBD1 - TRBJ2-2 TRBV28 CASISQGQGESGELFF TGTGCCAGCATCTCCCAGGGGCAGGGGGAATCCGGGGAGCTGTTTTTT
11 - - TRBJ2-2 TRBV12-3/TRBV12-4 CAQRGTGELFF TGTGCCCAACGGGGCACCGGGGAGCTGTTTTTT
15 TRBD1 few TRBJ1-6 TRBV9 CASSIRDRINSPLHF TGTGCCAGCAGCATAAGGGACAGAATTAATTCACCCCTCCACTTT
14 - many TRBJ1-1 TRBV7-2 CASSLRAQNTEAFF TGTGCCAGCAGCTTAAGGGCCCAGAACACTGAAGCTTTCTTT
13 - few TRBJ2-5 TRBV25-1 CASRGAAPETQYF TGTGCCAGCCGGGGGGCGGCCCCGGAGACCCAGTACTTC
18 - many TRBJ2-5 TRBV4-1 CASSPKDLEGVAQETQYF TGCGCCAGCAGCCCCAAGGATCTAGAAGGGGTAGCCCAAGAGACCCAGTACTTC
20 - few TRBJ2-3 TRBV9 CASSRTGTPTSYRVRDTQYF TGTGCCAGCAGTCGAACCGGGACTCCAACTAGTTATCGCGTCCGAGATACGCAGTATTTT
14 - - TRBJ2-3 TRBV24-1 CATSEEGKVDTQYF TGTGCCACCAGTGAGGAGGGGAAGGTAGATACGCAGTATTTT
14 - few TRBJ2-6 TRBV28 CASLDRSGANVLTF TGTGCCAGTCTCGACCGGTCTGGGGCCAACGTCCTGACTTTC
16 TRBD2 many TRBJ2-3 TRBV7-2 CASSFDSGASTDTQYF TGTGCCAGCAGTTTCGATAGCGGGGCTAGCACAGATACGCAGTATTTT
11 - - TRBJ2-7 TRBV3-1 CASSRATEQYF TGTGCCAGCAGCCGGGCAACCGAGCAGTACTTC
13 - few TRBJ1-1 TRBV6-5 CASSFRSNTEAFF TGTGCCAGCAGTTTTCGGTCGAACACTGAAGCTTTCTTT
17 TRBD2 - TRBJ2-7 TRBV6-1 CASSELQWEGRAWEQYF TGTGCCAGCAGTGAACTTCAATGGGAGGGGAGGGCCTGGGAGCAGTACTTC
14 - - TRBJ2-2 TRBV20-1 CSAITGTTTGELFF TGCAGTGCCATAACCGGGACCACAACCGGGGAGCTGTTTTTT
12 - many TRBJ2-5 TRBV7-2 CASTPVKGTQYF TGTGCCAGCACCCCGGTGAAGGGGACCCAGTACTTC
10 - - TRBJ1-1 TRBV30 CAWSHTEAFF TGTGCCTGGAGCCACACTGAAGCTTTCTTT
15 - few TRBJ2-5 TRBV20-1 CSARTLRAGWETQYF TGCAGTGCTAGAACCCTAAGGGCCGGGTGGGAGACCCAGTACTTC
15 - - TRBJ1-1 TRBV11-1 CASSPEGGRHTEAFF TGTGCCAGCAGCCCAGAAGGGGGGAGGCACACTGAAGCTTTCTTT
15 - many TRBJ2-3 TRBV4-3 CASSHSSSGTDTQYF TGCGCCAGCAGCCACAGCAGCTCTGGCACAGATACGCAGTATTTT
14 - - TRBJ2-1 TRBV7-2 CASSLMGGPYEQFF TGTGCCAGCAGCTTAATGGGGGGGCCATATGAGCAGTTCTTC
13 - few TRBJ2-3 TRBV7-8 CASNGGRTDTQYF TGTGCCAGCAACGGGGGGCGCACAGATACGCAGTATTTT
15 TRBD1 many TRBJ2-3 TRBV5-1 CASSSGTGGSDTQYF TGCGCCAGCAGCTCCGGGACAGGGGGCTCAGATACGCAGTATTTT
13 - - TRBJ1-2 TRBV9 CASSVGAFYGYTF TGTGCCAGCAGCGTGGGGGCTTTCTATGGCTACACCTTC
12 - - TRBJ2-3 TRBV6-1 CASSEQEHTQYF TGTGCCAGCAGTGAGCAGGAACATACGCAGTATTTT
16 - - TRBJ1-6 TRBV28 CASIEGGASGNSPLHF TGTGCCAGCATCGAAGGGGGGGCCAGTGGTAATTCACCCCTCCACTTT
12 - many TRBJ2-2 TRBV7-2 CASSPYSGELFF TGTGCCAGCAGCCCTTACTCCGGGGAGCTGTTTTTT
11 - few TRBJ2-1 TRBV6-2/TRBV6-3 CASSNFNEQFF TGTGCCAGCTCGAACTTCAATGAGCAGTTCTTC
14 - - TRBJ1-6 TRBV6-2/TRBV6-3 CASRPDSYNSPLHF TGTGCCAGCAGACCGGACTCCTATAATTCACCCCTCCACTTT
14 - many TRBJ2-2 TRBV4-3 CASSHRARGGELFF TGCGCCAGCAGCCACCGAGCCCGGGGCGGGGAGCTGTTTTTT
14 - - TRBJ1-1 TRBV18 CASSPGVPYTEAFF TGTGCCAGCTCACCGGGGGTCCCTTACACTGAAGCTTTCTTT
14 - - TRBJ2-1 TRBV15 CATRETLRDNEQFF TGTGCCACCAGAGAGACACTTCGAGACAATGAGCAGTTCTTC
14 - few TRBJ1-4 TRBV6-6 CASSYRGEEEKLFF TGTGCCAGCAGTTACAGAGGGGAGGAGGAAAAACTGTTTTTT
12 - few TRBJ1-5 TRBV4-3 CASSQEGQPQHF TGCGCCAGCAGCCAAGAGGGTCAGCCCCAGCATTTT
14 - - TRBJ2-7 TRBV6-2/TRBV6-3 CASSHGGLNYEQYF TGTGCCAGCAGCCACGGGGGACTGAACTACGAGCAGTACTTC
13 - - TRBJ2-7 TRBV24-1 CATSDGGGYEQYF TGTGCCACCAGTGATGGAGGAGGCTACGAGCAGTACTTC
13 - - TRBJ1-3 TRBV9 CASSVRITGTIYF TGTGCCAGCAGCGTTAGAATCACAGGCACCATATATTTT
16 - - TRBJ2-4 TRBV4-2 CASSQAIARFLDIQYF TGTGCCAGCAGCCAAGCTATCGCCCGGTTCCTCGACATTCAGTACTTC
18 TRBD1 - TRBJ2-7 TRBV6-2/TRBV6-3 CASSYPIPRGQYYYEQYF TGTGCCAGCAGTTACCCGATTCCGAGGGGGCAGTATTACTACGAGCAGTACTTC
13 - - TRBJ2-5 TRBV2 CASSVGLQETQYF TGTGCCAGCAGTGTGGGCCTCCAAGAGACCCAGTACTTC
16 TRBD2 many TRBJ2-3 TRBV7-2 CASSLVRGGVADTQYF TGTGCCAGCAGCTTAGTGCGGGGGGGAGTGGCAGATACGCAGTATTTT
16 - few TRBJ2-7 TRBV11-2 CASSPISRRGSYEQYF TGTGCCAGCAGCCCCATTTCCCGGCGGGGCTCCTACGAGCAGTACTTC
14 - many TRBJ2-7 TRBV3-1 CASSDSAGGHEQYF TGTGCCAGCAGCGACAGCGCCGGGGGTCACGAGCAGTACTTC